The clone carrying this T cell receptor (beta chain) was picked up a small number of times. Its antigen is unknown. The treatment denotes: roughly nine-day PBMC culture with coronavirus spike peptide pools or control peptides (ViraFEST assay). Cultured CD4+ T cell DNA underwent sequencing with the Oncomine TCR Beta short-read assay. One entry per CDR3 protein, called by TCRdb with MiXCR from the PCR reads. The sample shows about 15,000 distinct CDR3 sequences, roughly 41% of them seen only once. CDR3 length: 15 residues. Unmatched junction bases numbered 9, after V lost 8 bases and J lost 3 bases. The germline V gene has CDR1 MNHNS and CDR2 SASEGT. This entry comes from a study of vaccination and CD4 T cells after COVID-19.

Sample: CD4+ T cells from blood, cultured in vitro, taken before SARS-CoV-2 vaccination. The receptor was derived from a human donor who had recovered from COVID-19. The chain is built from TRBV6-1 and TRBJ2-2; 7 bases are a match to TRBD1. The DNA for the CDR3 is TGTGCCAGCCATACAGGGGAAAGAGACACCGGGGAGCTGTTTTTT. Translating it yields CASHTGERDTGELFF.